This TCR beta chain was sequenced in a study of T cell changes during pregnancy in multiple sclerosis. Some clones are missing from TCRdb's copy, which holds only in-frame ones; the method was immunoSEQ multiplex PCR. This sample has 23,000 or so clones; 70% to 90% occur once, and the top ten carry 8%. This material consisted of CD8+ T cells from peripheral blood mononuclear cells, taken in the first trimester of pregnancy. The source of this sequence is a female donor in good health, enrolled as a control in a pregnancy study.

The CDR3 sequence is CASSFWHQPQHF. The DNA of the CDR3 is TGTGCCAGCAGTTTTTGGCATCAGCCCCAGCATTTT. The chain employs TRBV28 and TRBJ1-5; D is undetermined. The CDR3 is made up of 12 amino acids. Trimming removed 3 bases at V and 5 bases at J, with 5 bases between. Germline loops: CDR1 MDHEN, CDR2 SYDVKM.